This T cell receptor (beta chain) comes out of a study of memory CD4+ T cells and cytomegalovirus serostatus. Study summary: Healthy Belgian adult donors included fewer than 10 CMV-positive and 24 CMV-negative people.

The sort gate was single viable CD3+CD4+CD8-CD45RO+ cells for memory CD4+ T cells. Serostatus was set by detecting CMV pp150, pp28, p38, p52 IgG. CDR3 size: 16 residues. The V and J ends lost 2 bases and 9 bases respectively, with 19 bases between them. The germline CDR1 and CDR2 sequences are LNHDA and SQIVND (reference sequence). Clones were read by immunoSEQ multiplex PCR, and TCRdb kept only the in-frame ones, dropping some. The sample consists of 50,000 or so clones, 65% to 85% of them appearing once. Sequencing was carried out using memory CD4+ T cells from blood. The chain has TRBV19 and TRBJ1-4; a possible D gene is TRBD1 (5 bases). The sequence derives from an adult in good health and CMV-seropositive. This CDR3 is CASSIPRTGARQKLFF. CDR3 bases: TGTGCCAGTAGTATACCCCGGACTGGGGCTCGTCAAAAACTGTTTTTT. The full variable domain, its missing parts supplied by reference TRBV19 and TRBJ1-4, is DGGITQSPKYLFRKEGQNVTLSCEQNLNHDAMYWYRQDPGQGLRLIYYSQIVNDFQKGDIAEGYSVSREKKESFPLTVTSAQKNPTAFYLCASSIPRTGARQKLFFGSGTQLSVL.